This entry is about one T cell receptor (beta chain). Its antigen is unidentified. In the naive CD8 group, cells lacked CD45RO and were positively selected for CCR7, so terminally differentiated effector memory CD45RA+ cells were left out. This table comes from immunoSEQ multiplex PCR, and its TCRdb copy is limited to in-frame clones, with some not included. This table holds some 2 million clones, approximately 94% found once. This specimen belongs to a study of shared clonotypes between healthy human individuals. The study's findings and limits: Generally, estimated richness proved larger in naive subsets than it did in memory subsets.

Losses at the gene ends were 3 bases for V and 2 bases for J; bases not matched to a gene: 2. CDR1 SGHTA and CDR2 FQGTGA come from the germline V gene. The CDR3 extends over 17 amino acids. This chain uses TRBV7-3 with TRBJ2-6; 12 bases fit TRBD1. What was sequenced was naive CD8+ T cells sorted from blood. The sequence was collected from a man aged 18 to 30 in good health. The DNA of the CDR3 is TGTGCCAGCAGCTTGGGACAGGGGGCGACTGGGGCCAACGTCCTGACTTTC. It encodes CASSLGQGATGANVLTF.